The sequence of this T cell receptor (beta chain) was determined in a study of type 1 regulatory T cells. The wider study: This in vitro CD4 product, T-allo10, is enriched for Tr1 cells and alloantigen-specific.

Germline V gene lookup returns CDR1 SGHVS and CDR2 FQNEAQ. V was cut by 1 base and J by 4 bases, with 17 bases left in between. The CDR3 loop spans 17 amino acids. In TCRdb, the reads were re-called with MiXCR into one record per CDR3 protein. The top ten hold 2.8% of the sample, which has under 20,000 distinct CDR3 sequences, 9.5% to 13% seen once. Specimen: CD4+ T cells, either the whole sample or a sorted fraction (not recorded which). The source of this sequence is a human donor in good health. This chain uses TRBV7-8 with TRBJ1-5; unclear D gene. CDR3 coding DNA: TGTGCCAGCAGCTTAGATCAGCGAGAAGTTGGGAATCAGCCCCAGCATTTT. This sequence encodes CASSLDQREVGNQPQHF. The variable domain in full, completed from reference TRBV7-8 and TRBJ1-5, reads GAGVSQSPRYKVAKRGQDVALRCDPISGHVSLFWYQQALGQGPEFLTYFQNEAQLDKSGLPSDRFFAERPEGSVSTLKIQRTQQEDSAVYLCASSLDQREVGNQPQHFGDGTRLSIL.